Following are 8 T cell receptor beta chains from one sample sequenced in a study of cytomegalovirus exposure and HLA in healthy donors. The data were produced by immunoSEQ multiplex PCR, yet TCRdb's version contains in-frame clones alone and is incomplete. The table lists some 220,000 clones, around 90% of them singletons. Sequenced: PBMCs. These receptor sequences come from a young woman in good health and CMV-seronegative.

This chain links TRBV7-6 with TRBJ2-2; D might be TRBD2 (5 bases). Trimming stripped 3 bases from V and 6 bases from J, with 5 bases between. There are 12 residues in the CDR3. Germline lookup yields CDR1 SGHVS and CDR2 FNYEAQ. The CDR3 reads CASSFGAGELFF. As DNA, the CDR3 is TGTGCCAGCAGCTTCGGGGCCGGGGAGCTGTTTTTT.

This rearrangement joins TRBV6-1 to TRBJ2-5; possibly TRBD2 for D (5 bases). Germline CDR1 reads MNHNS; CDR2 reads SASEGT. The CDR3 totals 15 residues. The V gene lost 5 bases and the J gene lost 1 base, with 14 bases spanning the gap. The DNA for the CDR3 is TGTGCCAGCAGTTTTTCTAGAGGGATCCAAGAGACCCAGTACTTC. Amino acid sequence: CASSFSRGIQETQYF.

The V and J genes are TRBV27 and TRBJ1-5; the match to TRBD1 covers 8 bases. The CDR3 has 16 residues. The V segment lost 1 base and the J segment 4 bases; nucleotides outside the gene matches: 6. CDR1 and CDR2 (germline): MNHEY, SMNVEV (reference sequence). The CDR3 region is CASSLLGTGGNQPQHF. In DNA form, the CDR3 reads TGTGCCAGCAGTTTATTGGGGACAGGAGGGAATCAGCCCCAGCATTTT.

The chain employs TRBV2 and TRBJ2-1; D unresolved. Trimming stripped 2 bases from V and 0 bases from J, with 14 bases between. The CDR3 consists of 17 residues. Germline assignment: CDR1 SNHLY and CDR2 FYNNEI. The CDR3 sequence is CASSEIPPENSYNEQFF. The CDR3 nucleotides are TGTGCCAGCAGTGAAATCCCCCCTGAGAACTCCTACAATGAGCAGTTCTTC.

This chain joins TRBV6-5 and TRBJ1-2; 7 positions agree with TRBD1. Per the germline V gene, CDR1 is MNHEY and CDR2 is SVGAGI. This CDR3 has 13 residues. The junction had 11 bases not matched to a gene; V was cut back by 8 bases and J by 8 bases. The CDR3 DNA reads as TGTGCCAGCTCACAGGGGACGTCAGTGGGCTACACCTTC. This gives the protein CASSQGTSVGYTF.

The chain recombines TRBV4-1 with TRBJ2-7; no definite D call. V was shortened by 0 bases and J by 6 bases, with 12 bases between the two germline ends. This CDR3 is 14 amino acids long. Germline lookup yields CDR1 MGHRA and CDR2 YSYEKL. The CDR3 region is CASSQDPRVSEQYF. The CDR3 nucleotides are TGCGCCAGCAGCCAAGATCCACGCGTCTCCGAGCAGTACTTC.

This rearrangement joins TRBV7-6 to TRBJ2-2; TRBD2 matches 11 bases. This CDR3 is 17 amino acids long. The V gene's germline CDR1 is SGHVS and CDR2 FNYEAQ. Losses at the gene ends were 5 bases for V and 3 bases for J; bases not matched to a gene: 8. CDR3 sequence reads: CASSLPPGLADTGELFF. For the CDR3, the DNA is TGTGCCAGCAGCCTCCCACCGGGACTAGCGGACACCGGGGAGCTGTTTTTT.

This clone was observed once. CDR3 sequence (DNA): TGTGCCAGCAGTTTGGGGCGTCTGGGTCTGGAAAAACTGTTTTTT. Protein sequence: CASSLGRLGLEKLFF. The chain recombines TRBV27 with TRBJ1-4, with D maybe TRBD1 (5 bases). CDR3 length: 15 amino acids. V lost 3 bases and J 8 bases, leaving 16 bases between the germline ends. Germline V gene sequence: CDR1 MNHEY, CDR2 SMNVEV (reference sequence). Complete variable domain (other parts from reference TRBV27 and TRBJ1-4): EAQVTQNPRYLITVTGKKLTVTCSQNMNHEYMSWYRQDPGLGLRQIYYSMNVEVTDKGDVPEGYKVSRKEKRNFPLILESPSPNQTSLYFCASSLGRLGLEKLFFGSGTQLSVL.